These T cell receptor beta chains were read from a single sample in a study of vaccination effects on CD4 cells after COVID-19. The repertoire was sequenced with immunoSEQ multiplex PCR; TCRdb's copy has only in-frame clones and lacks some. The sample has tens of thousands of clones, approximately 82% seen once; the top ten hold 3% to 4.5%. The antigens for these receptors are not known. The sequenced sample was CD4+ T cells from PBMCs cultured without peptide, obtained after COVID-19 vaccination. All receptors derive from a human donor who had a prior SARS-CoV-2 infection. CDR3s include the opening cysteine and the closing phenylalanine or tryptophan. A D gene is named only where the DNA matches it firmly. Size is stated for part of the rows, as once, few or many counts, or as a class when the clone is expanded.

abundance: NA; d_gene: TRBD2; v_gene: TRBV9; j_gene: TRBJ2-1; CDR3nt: TGTGCCAGCAGCGTAGGGCTAGCGGGAGTAGGTGAGCAGTTCTTC; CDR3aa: CASSVGLAGVGEQFF
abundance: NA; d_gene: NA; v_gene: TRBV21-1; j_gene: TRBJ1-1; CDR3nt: TGTGCCAGCAGCAAAGTACCGGCGGGACTTGGTGAAGCTTTCTTT; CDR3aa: CASSKVPAGLGEAFF
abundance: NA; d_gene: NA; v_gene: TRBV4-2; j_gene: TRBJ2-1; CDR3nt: TGTGCCAGCAGCCAAGATCGACCCGCCAATGAGCAGTTCTTC; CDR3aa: CASSQDRPANEQFF
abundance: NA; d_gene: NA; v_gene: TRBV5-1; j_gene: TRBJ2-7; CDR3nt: TGCGCCAGCAGCCCTACCCCAACAGGGTCTAGCGACGAGCAGTACTTC; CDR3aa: CASSPTPTGSSDEQYF
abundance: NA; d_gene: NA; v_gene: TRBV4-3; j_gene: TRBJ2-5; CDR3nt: TGCGCCAGCAGCCGGGACGGAAGGACCGAAGAGACCCAGTACTTC; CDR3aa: CASSRDGRTEETQYF
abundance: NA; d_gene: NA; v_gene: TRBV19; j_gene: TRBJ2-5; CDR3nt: TGTGCCAGTAGTATCTCCGTGTACCAAGAGACCCAGTACTTC; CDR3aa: CASSISVYQETQYF
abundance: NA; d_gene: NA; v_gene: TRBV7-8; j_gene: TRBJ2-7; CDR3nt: TGTGCCAGCAGCCTCCAGGGGCCGCTAAACTACGAGCAGTACTTC; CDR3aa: CASSLQGPLNYEQYF
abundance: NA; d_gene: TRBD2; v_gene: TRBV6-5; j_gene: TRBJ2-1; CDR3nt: TGTGCCAGCAGTTTGGGACTAGCGGGGGGGGTTGAGCAGTTCTTC; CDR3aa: CASSLGLAGGVEQFF
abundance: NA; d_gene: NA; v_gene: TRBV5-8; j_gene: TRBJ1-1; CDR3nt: TGTGCCAGCAGCTTGTATCGAGGGAACACTGAAGCTTTCTTT; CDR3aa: CASSLYRGNTEAFF
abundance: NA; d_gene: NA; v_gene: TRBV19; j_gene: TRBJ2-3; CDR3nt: TGTGCCAGTAGTATAGTCGGTCAGTCGGGTACGCAGTATTTT; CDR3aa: CASSIVGQSGTQYF
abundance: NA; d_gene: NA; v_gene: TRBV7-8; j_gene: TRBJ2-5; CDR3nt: TGTGCCAGCGGGACATACCAAGAGACCCAGTACTTC; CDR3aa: CASGTYQETQYF
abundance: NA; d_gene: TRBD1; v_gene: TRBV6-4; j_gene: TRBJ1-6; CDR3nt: TGTGCCAGCAGTCAACAGGGGGCGAGTTCACCCCTCCACTTT; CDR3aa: CASSQQGASSPLHF
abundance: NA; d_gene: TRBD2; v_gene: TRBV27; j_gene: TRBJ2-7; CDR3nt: TGTGCCAGCAGACTAGCGGGAGTCTCATACGAGCAGTACTTC; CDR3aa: CASRLAGVSYEQYF
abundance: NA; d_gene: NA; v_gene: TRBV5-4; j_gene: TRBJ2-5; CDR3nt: TGTGCCAGCAGCTTGGCCTCCCAAGAGACCCAGTACTTC; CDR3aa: CASSLASQETQYF
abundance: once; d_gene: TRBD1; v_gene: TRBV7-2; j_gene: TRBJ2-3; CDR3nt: TGTGCCAGCAGCTTAATCTCGACAGGGGGCACAGATACGCAGTATTTT; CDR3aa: CASSLISTGGTDTQYF
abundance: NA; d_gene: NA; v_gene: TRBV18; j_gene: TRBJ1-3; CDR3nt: TGTGCCAGCTCACTCCGAGCTGGAAACACCATATATTTT; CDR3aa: CASSLRAGNTIYF
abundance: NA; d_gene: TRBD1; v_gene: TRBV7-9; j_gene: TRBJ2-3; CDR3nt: TGTGCCAGCAGCTTAGGGGACAGGGGTACTAGCACAGATACGCAGTATTTT; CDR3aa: CASSLGDRGTSTDTQYF
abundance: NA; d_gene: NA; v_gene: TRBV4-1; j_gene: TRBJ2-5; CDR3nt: TGCGCCAGCAGCCCCCGGGACAATCACCAAGAGACCCAGTACTTC; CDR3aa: CASSPRDNHQETQYF
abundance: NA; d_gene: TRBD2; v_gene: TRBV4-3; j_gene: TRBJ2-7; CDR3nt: TGCGCCAGCAGCCGTCAACTAGCGGGAGAGGTCTACGAGCAGTACTTC; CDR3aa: CASSRQLAGEVYEQYF
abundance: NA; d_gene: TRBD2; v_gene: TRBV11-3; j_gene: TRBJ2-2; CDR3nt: TGTGCCAGCAGCCCCCACTACCTAGCGGGAGGCCCCGGGGAGCTGTTTTTT; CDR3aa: CASSPHYLAGGPGELFF
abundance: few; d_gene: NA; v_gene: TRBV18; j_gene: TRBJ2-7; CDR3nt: TGTGCCAGCTCACCACCGGGGGGCGAGCAGTACTTC; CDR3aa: CASSPPGGEQYF
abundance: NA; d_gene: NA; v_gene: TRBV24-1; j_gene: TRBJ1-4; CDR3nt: TGTGCCACCAGTAGGGGGGGCGCGGAAGAAAAACTGTTTTTT; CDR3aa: CATSRGGAEEKLFF
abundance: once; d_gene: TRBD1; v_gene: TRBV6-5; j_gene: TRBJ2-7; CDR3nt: TGTGCCAGCAGTTACTCGGGGGAGACAGGGGTAGAGCAGTACTTC; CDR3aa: CASSYSGETGVEQYF
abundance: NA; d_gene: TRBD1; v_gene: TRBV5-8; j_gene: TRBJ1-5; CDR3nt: TGTGCCAGCAGCTACCCGGACAGGGGAAGAGGTCAGCCCCAGCATTTT; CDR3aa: CASSYPDRGRGQPQHF
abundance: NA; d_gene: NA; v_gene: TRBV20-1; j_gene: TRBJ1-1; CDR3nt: TGCAGTGCTAGAGACGAAAGAGCTTTCTTT; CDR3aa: CSARDERAFF
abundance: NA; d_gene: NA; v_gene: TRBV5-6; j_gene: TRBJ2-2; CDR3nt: TGTGCCAGCAGCTTGAGTGGGTACAGGGACTTCGCCGGGGAGCTGTTTTTT; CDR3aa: CASSLSGYRDFAGELFF
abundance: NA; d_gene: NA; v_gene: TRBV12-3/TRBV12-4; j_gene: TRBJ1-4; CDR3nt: TGTGCCAGCAGCCGGAGGAGGGAAAAACTGTTTTTT; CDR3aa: CASSRRREKLFF
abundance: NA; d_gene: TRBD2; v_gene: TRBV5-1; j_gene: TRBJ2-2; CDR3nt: TGCGCCAGCAGCACTTGGACTAGCGGATCAGTTATAAACACCGGGGAGCTGTTTTTT; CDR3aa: CASSTWTSGSVINTGELFF
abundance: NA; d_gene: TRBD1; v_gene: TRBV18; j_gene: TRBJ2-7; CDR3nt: TGTGCCAGCTCACCACTCGACAGGGGGCCCGAGCAGTACTTC; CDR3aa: CASSPLDRGPEQYF
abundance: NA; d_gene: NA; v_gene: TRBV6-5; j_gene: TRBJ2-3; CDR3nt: TGTGCCAGCAGAAGGCCGGGAGCGGCAGATACGCAGTATTTT; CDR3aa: CASRRPGAADTQYF
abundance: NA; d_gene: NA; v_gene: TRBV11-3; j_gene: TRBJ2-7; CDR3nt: TGTGCCAGCAGCTTAGCACCTACCTACGAGCAGTACTTC; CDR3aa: CASSLAPTYEQYF
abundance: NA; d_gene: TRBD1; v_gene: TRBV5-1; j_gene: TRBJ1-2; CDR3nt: TGCGCCAGCTACGCAGGGGGGGCGGACTATGGCTACACCTTC; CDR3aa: CASYAGGADYGYTF
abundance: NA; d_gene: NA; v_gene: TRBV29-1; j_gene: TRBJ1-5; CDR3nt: TGCAGCGTTCAGGCGACGGGCAATCAGCCCCAGCATTTT; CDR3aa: CSVQATGNQPQHF
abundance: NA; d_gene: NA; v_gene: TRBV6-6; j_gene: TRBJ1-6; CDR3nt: TGTGCCAGCAGCCCCCGAAGGCAGGATATTTCACCCCTCCACTTT; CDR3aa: CASSPRRQDISPLHF
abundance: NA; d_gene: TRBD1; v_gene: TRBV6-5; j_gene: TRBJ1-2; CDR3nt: TGTGCCAGCAGTCTGGGACAGGGGTTTTATGGCTACACCTTC; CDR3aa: CASSLGQGFYGYTF
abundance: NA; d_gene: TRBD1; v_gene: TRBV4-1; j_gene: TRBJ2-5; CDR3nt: TGCGCCAGCAGCCTGGACAGGGGGCTTCTTGAGACCCAGTACTTC; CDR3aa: CASSLDRGLLETQYF
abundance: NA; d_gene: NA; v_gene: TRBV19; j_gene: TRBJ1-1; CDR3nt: TGTGCCAGTAGTATCCTGCCGGGGGGGAACACTGAAGCTTTCTTT; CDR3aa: CASSILPGGNTEAFF
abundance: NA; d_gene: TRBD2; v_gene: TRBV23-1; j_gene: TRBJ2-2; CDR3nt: TGCGCCAGCAGTCACCCGGGGGAGGGTCGGAACACCGGGGAGCTGTTTTTT; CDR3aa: CASSHPGEGRNTGELFF
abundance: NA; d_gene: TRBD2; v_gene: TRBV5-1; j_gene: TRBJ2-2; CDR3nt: TGCGCCAGCAGCCAAGGACTAGCGTTGGCCACCGGGGAGCTGTTTTTT; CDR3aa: CASSQGLALATGELFF
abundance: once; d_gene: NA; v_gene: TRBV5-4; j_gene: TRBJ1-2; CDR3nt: TGTGCCAGCAGCTATTCACAGGGTGCTGATGGCTACACCTTC; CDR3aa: CASSYSQGADGYTF
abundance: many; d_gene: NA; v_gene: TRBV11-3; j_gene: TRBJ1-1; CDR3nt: TGTGCCAGCAGCTCGGACGGTGGCCACACTGAAGCTTTCTTT; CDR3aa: CASSSDGGHTEAFF
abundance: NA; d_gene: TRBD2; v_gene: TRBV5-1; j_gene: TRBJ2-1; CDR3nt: TGCGCCAGTAGCAAAGGAAGCGGGGGAGCGTACAATGAGCAGTTCTTC; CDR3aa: CASSKGSGGAYNEQFF